These 11 T cell receptor beta chains were all obtained from the same sample, sequenced in a study of blood T cells in healthy people across ages (dated by TCRdb to between 2015 and 2017). The receptor library was made with 5' RACE. TCRdb shows the sequencer as Illumina HiSeq 2500. A second PCR of about 6 to 12 cycles was performed with a sample-barcoded 5' primer and a J-beta primer mix. TCRdb ran its own pipeline on the public reads, namely fastp trimming at Q25 and MiXCR clone calling, and kept in-frame beta chains. Every entry covers one CDR3 protein and lists the most common genes and DNA from its rows. Here the sample has fewer than 2,000,000 distinct CDR3 sequences; 34% occur a single time. The ten largest clones add up to about 11% of the sample. Sequencing used blood. Receptor source: a woman aged 25 to 45 in good health.

The rearrangement links TRBV20-1 to TRBJ1-2, with 8 nucleotides matching TRBD1. Germline V gene sequence: CDR1 DFQATT, CDR2 SNEGSKA (reference sequence). The CDR3 covers 13 residues. The J segment lost 8 bases and the V segment lost 6 bases, leaving 11 bases of the junction unmatched. DNA of the CDR3: TGCAGTGCCAACGCAGGGGGCATGAAGGGCTACACCTTC. It yields the protein CSANAGGMKGYTF.

This clonotype was picked up a small number of times. The V and J genes are TRBV4-1 and TRBJ2-3, with D maybe TRBD2 (6 bases). CDR1 is MGHRA and CDR2 is YSYEKL in the germline V gene. The CDR3 extends over 15 amino acids. Trimming took 5 bases from V and 3 from J, leaving 15 bases between them. The CDR3 region has the DNA TGCGCCAGCAGCATAGGGACTGATATGACAGATACGCAGTATTTT. Translation: CASSIGTDMTDTQYF.

The V and J genes are TRBV3-1 and TRBJ1-4, with a weak D call TRBD1 (6 bases). This CDR3 has 15 residues. Germline-derived CDR1 and CDR2 are LGHDT and YNNKEL (reference sequence). The V end was cut by 5 bases, the J end by 8 bases, with 18 bases between. CDR3 in DNA: TGTGCCAGCAGCTCGGGACAACCCGGGACGGAAAAACTGTTTTTT. The encoded protein is CASSSGQPGTEKLFF. The whole variable domain, remainder taken from reference TRBV3-1 and TRBJ1-4, is DTAVSQTPKYLVTQMGNDKSIKCEQNLGHDTMYWYKQDSKKFLKIMFSYNNKELIINETVPNRFSPKSPDKAHLNLHINSLELGDSAVYFCASSSGQPGTEKLFFGSGTQLSVL.

Of note for this clonotype: Possible read error: a much larger clone is one base away. V is TRBV29-1 and J is TRBJ2-7; D perhaps matches TRBD2 (5 bases). The CDR3 is 12 residues long. CDR1 SQVTM and CDR2 ANQGSEA come from the germline V gene. Trimming took 7 bases from V and 6 from J, leaving 16 bases between them. The CDR3 is CSARESMGEQYF. The CDR3 region has the DNA TGCAGCGCCCGGGAAAGTATGGGCGAGCAGTACTTC.

V is TRBV6-1 and J is TRBJ2-7; D is perhaps TRBD1 (5 bases). This CDR3 comprises 16 residues. The V end was cut by 1 base, the J end by 4 bases, with 17 bases between. Germline CDR1 reads MNHNS; CDR2 reads SASEGT. In DNA form, the CDR3 reads TGTGCCAGCAGTGAAGGTATCACCGACAGCCGGTACGAGCAGTACTTC. This encodes CASSEGITDSRYEQYF.

Regarding this clonotype: At one boundary the junction diverges from the germline segment, which might be a read error. The CDR3, as DNA: TGTGCCGGCAGTTGGGGCGGCTCCTACGAGCAGTACTTC. It specifies CAGSWGGSYEQYF. The chain joins TRBV28 to TRBJ2-4; tentatively, D is TRBD1 (5 bases). The J call may be mistaken, given a closer DNA end match to TRBJ2-7. From germline, CDR1 is MDHEN and CDR2 SYDVKM. The CDR3 has 13 amino acids.

V usage is TRBV15 and J usage is TRBJ2-5; 10 nucleotides agree with TRBD2. The last part of the DNA fits TRBJ2-7 better; the J call may be wrong. The CDR3 loop spans 18 amino acids. CDR1 and CDR2 (germline): LNHNV, YYDKDF (reference sequence). CDR3 in amino acids: CATSRRPAASGGTYEQYF. CDR3 bases: TGTGCCACCAGCAGAAGGCCTGCGGCTAGCGGGGGTACCTACGAGCAGTACTTC.

This chain connects TRBV29-1 to TRBJ1-1, with 7 nucleotides matching TRBD1. Germline V gene sequence: CDR1 SQVTM, CDR2 ANQGSEA. Trimming took 4 bases from V and 5 from J; bases not matched to a gene: 10. There are 14 residues in the CDR3. The CDR3 nucleotides are TGCAGCGTTGCCTCCGGGGCAGGGGGGACTGAAGCTTTCTTT. This codes for CSVASGAGGTEAFF.

This clonotype was observed a handful of times. J is TRBJ2-4 and V is TRBV5-1; D is perhaps TRBD1 (5 bases). V dropped 0 bases and J dropped 4 bases, with 11 bases sitting between them. The CDR3 has 15 amino acids. The germline gives CDR1 SGHRS, CDR2 YFSETQ. The DNA for the CDR3 is TGCGCCAGCAGCTTGGGTCCACAGGCTAAAAACATTCAGTACTTC. Amino acid sequence: CASSLGPQAKNIQYF.

The V and J genes are TRBV29-1 and TRBJ2-1; 10 bases fit TRBD2. V was clipped by 8 bases and J by 7 bases; unmatched bases: 11. Germline values: CDR1 SQVTM, CDR2 ANQGSEA. The length of the CDR3 is 14 residues. The CDR3 spells CSHSGAGGQNEQFF. DNA of the CDR3: TGCAGCCACTCTGGAGCGGGAGGGCAAAATGAGCAGTTCTTC.

This clonotype appeared many times. The chain is built from TRBV10-3 and TRBJ2-5; D perhaps matches TRBD2 (5 bases). V dropped 1 base and J dropped 3 bases, with 15 bases sitting between them. The CDR3 loop spans 16 amino acids. Germline assignment: CDR1 ENHRY and CDR2 SYGVKD. The CDR3 loop reads CAISEFEGAGKETQYF. CDR3 DNA: TGTGCCATCAGTGAGTTTGAGGGTGCCGGTAAAGAGACCCAGTACTTC.